The 2 T cell receptor beta chains below all came from one sample that was sequenced in a study of cytomegalovirus exposure and HLA in healthy donors. In the PCR, 60 Vbeta and 13 Jbeta primers were used. Assay used: immunoSEQ multiplex PCR; TCRdb lists only in-frame clones, some missing. The table for this sample gives about 67,000 clones. What was sequenced was PBMCs. All receptors derive from a boy aged 5-17 years in good health and CMV-seronegative.

The chain employs TRBV7-9 and TRBJ1-2; unclear D gene. CDR1 SEHNR and CDR2 FQNEAQ come from the germline V gene (reference sequence). The length of the CDR3 is 12 residues. V was trimmed by 2 bases and J by 8 bases, leaving 9 bases between them. CDR3 protein: CASSLTGNGYTF. CDR3 DNA: TGTGCCAGCAGCTTAACCGGGAACGGCTACACCTTC.

V gene TRBV19 combines with J gene TRBJ2-7; 11 nucleotides agree with TRBD1. Germline assignment: CDR1 LNHDA and CDR2 SQIVND (reference sequence). With 3 bases clipped from V and 2 bases from J, the junction kept 6 bases outside the gene matches. The CDR3 sequence is 16 residues long. The CDR3 DNA follows: TGTGCCAGTAGTATTTCGCCGGGACAGGGGGCCTACGAGCAGTACTTC. This gives the protein CASSISPGQGAYEQYF.